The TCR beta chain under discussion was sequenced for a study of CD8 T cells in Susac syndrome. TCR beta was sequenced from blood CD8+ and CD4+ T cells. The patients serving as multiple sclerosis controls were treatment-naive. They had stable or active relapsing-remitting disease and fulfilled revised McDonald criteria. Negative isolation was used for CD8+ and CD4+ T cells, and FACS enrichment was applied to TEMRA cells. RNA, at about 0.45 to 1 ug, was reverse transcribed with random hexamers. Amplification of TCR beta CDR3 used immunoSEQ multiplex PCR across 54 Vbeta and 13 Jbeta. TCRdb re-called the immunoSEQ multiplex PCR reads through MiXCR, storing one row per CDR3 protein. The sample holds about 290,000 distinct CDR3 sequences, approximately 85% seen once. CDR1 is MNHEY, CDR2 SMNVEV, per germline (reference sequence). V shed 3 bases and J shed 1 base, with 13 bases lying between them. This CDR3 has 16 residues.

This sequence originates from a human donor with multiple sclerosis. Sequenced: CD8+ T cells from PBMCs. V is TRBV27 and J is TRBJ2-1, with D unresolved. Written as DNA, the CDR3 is TGTGCCAGCAGTTTTGTGGGGTTCGGGTCCTACAATGAGCAGTTCTTC. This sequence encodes CASSFVGFGSYNEQFF.